The 31 T cell receptor beta chains below all came from one sample that was sequenced in a study of blood T cell repertoires in COVID-19. Some clones are missing from TCRdb's copy, which holds only in-frame ones; the method was immunoSEQ multiplex PCR. This table has hundreds of thousands of clones, almost 85% appearing once. Material: peripheral blood. Every receptor here comes from a woman over 75 with acute or convalescent COVID-19.

The rearrangement links TRBV6-5 to TRBJ1-2; D unresolved. CDR3 size: 13 residues. V was pared by 11 bases and J by 3 bases, with 16 bases between. CDR1 MNHEY and CDR2 SVGAGI come from the germline V gene. CDR3 sequence (DNA): TGTGCCGGCCAATCGGGTATTGACTATGGCTACACCTTC. Translating it yields CAGQSGIDYGYTF.

The V call is TRBV10-2, the J call TRBJ1-5; 8 bases agree with TRBD1. The J segment lost 3 bases and the V segment lost 4 bases, leaving 5 bases of the junction unmatched. CDR1 and CDR2 from the germline V gene are WSHSY and SAAADI. This CDR3 has 15 residues. The CDR3: CASSAAGGVNQPQHF. CDR3 bases: TGCGCCAGCAGTGCCGCAGGGGGCGTCAATCAGCCCCAGCATTTT.

The rearrangement uses TRBV5-1 and TRBJ2-5; 8 positions agree with TRBD2. CDR3 length: 15 residues. The germline V gene has CDR1 SGHRS and CDR2 YFSETQ. Trimming at V came to 4 bases and at J to 1 base, leaving 6 bases not matched to a gene. The CDR3 is CASSVPGGTQETQYF. The CDR3 bases are TGCGCCAGCAGCGTACCGGGAGGGACCCAAGAGACCCAGTACTTC.

The table lists this clone with many counts. The chain uses TRBV19 and TRBJ1-5; 8 bases fit TRBD1. The ends lost 3 bases at V and 9 bases at J; junction bases unmatched: 10. Germline V gene lookup returns CDR1 LNHDA and CDR2 SQIVND (reference sequence). The CDR3 runs 15 residues. CDR3 protein: CASSIPQGESRPQHF. The CDR3 region has the DNA TGTGCCAGTAGTATCCCACAGGGGGAGTCCAGGCCCCAGCATTTT.

This chain connects TRBV2 to TRBJ2-7; 8 nucleotides agree with TRBD2. V lost 1 base, J lost 4 bases, and 6 bases stayed unmatched. CDR1 is SNHLY and CDR2 is FYNNEI in the germline V gene. The CDR3 length is 15 residues. The CDR3 sequence: CASSEEGLAGYEQYF. The CDR3 DNA reads TGTGCCAGCAGTGAAGAAGGGCTAGCGGGTTACGAGCAGTACTTC.

The rearrangement uses TRBV7-2 and TRBJ2-7; TRBD2 aligns across 7 bases. The CDR3 is 16 amino acids. V was pared by 0 bases and J by 5 bases, with 10 bases of the junction left unmatched. From germline, CDR1 is SGHTA and CDR2 FQGNSA. In nucleotides, the CDR3 is TGTGCCAGCAGCTTAGCTCCGTCTAGCGGACGTAACGAGCAGTACTTC. Protein: CASSLAPSSGRNEQYF.

The chain joins TRBV6-5 to TRBJ1-5; D might be TRBD1 (6 bases). With 6 bases removed from V and 5 bases from J, the gap between germline ends came to 17 bases. The CDR3 is 15 amino acids. Germline CDR1 MNHEY, CDR2 SVGAGI. The CDR3 loop reads CASSPQKTGHQPQHF. CDR3 sequence (DNA): TGTGCCAGCAGCCCACAGAAGACAGGACATCAGCCCCAGCATTTT.

The V call is TRBV7-2, the J call TRBJ2-7, with 7 bases matching TRBD1. V was clipped by 5 bases and J by 2 bases; unmatched bases: 6. The germline CDR1 and CDR2 sequences are SGHTA and FQGNSA. This CDR3 is built from 14 residues. CDR3 protein: CASSARDRAYEQYF. The CDR3 DNA reads as TGTGCCAGCAGCGCCCGGGACAGAGCCTACGAGCAGTACTTC. Looking up the rest from reference TRBV7-2 and TRBJ2-7 gives the full variable domain: GAGVSQSPSNKVTEKGKDVELRCDPISGHTALYWYRQSLGQGLEFLIYFQGNSAPDKSGLPSDRFSAERTGGSVSTLTIQRTQQEDSAVYLCASSARDRAYEQYFGPGTRLTVT.

V usage is TRBV5-6 and J usage is TRBJ2-5; 9 nucleotides agree with TRBD1. Germline-derived CDR1 and CDR2 are SGHDT and YYEEEE. V was clipped by 2 bases and J by 5 bases; unmatched bases: 4. The CDR3 runs to 14 residues. CDR3 DNA: TGTGCCAGCAGCTTCAGACAGGGGGATGAGACCCAGTACTTC. This encodes CASSFRQGDETQYF. Based on the CDR3 plus reference TRBV5-6 and TRBJ2-5, the full variable domain is DAGVTQSPTHLIKTRGQQVTLRCSPKSGHDTVSWYQQALGQGPQFIFQYYEEEERQRGNFPDRFSGHQFPNYSSELNVNALLLGDSALYLCASSFRQGDETQYFGPGTRLLVL.

The V call is TRBV10-3, the J call TRBJ2-1, with TRBD2 identical over 7 bases. The CDR3 length is 16 residues. Germline assignment: CDR1 ENHRY and CDR2 SYGVKD. Trimming removed 2 bases from V and 4 bases from J; junction bases left unmatched: 8. The CDR3, as DNA: TGTGCCATCAGTGAGGCTAGGGCGGGAGTATACAATGAGCAGTTCTTC. It yields the protein CAISEARAGVYNEQFF.

The chain employs TRBV19 and TRBJ2-5; D not resolved. The germline CDR1 and CDR2 sequences are LNHDA and SQIVND (reference sequence). The V end lost 3 bases, the J end lost 5 bases, and 13 bases lay between the germline ends. The CDR3 is 14 residues long. Here the CDR3 reads CASSIFGSSETQYF. Written as DNA, the CDR3 is TGTGCCAGTAGTATTTTCGGGTCTTCCGAGACCCAGTACTTC.

The chain employs TRBV7-8 and TRBJ1-1, with D tentatively TRBD1 (6 bases). V lost 1 base to trimming and J lost 5 bases, with 8 bases between them. CDR3 length equals 13 residues. Germline V lookup: CDR1 SGHVS, CDR2 FQNEAQ. The CDR3 sequence is CASSLDRETEAFF. The CDR3 coding sequence is TGTGCCAGCAGCTTAGACAGGGAGACTGAAGCTTTCTTT.

This chain links TRBV28 with TRBJ1-2; 9 nucleotides line up with TRBD1. Losses at the gene ends were 5 bases for V and 4 bases for J; bases not matched to a gene: 5. The CDR3 sequence is 14 residues long. CDR1 is MDHEN, CDR2 SYDVKM, per germline. Here the CDR3 reads CASSQGGQGYGYTF. Here the CDR3 DNA reads TGTGCCAGCAGTCAAGGGGGACAGGGCTATGGCTACACCTTC.

The chain joins TRBV4-3 to TRBJ1-2; D gene uncertain. The CDR3 is 15 amino acids. Trimming took 1 base from V and 0 from J, leaving 9 bases between them. Per the germline V gene, CDR1 is LGHNA and CDR2 is YSLEER. The CDR3 coding sequence is TGCGCCAGCAGCCAAGTCCAGGAAGCTAACTATGGCTACACCTTC. It encodes CASSQVQEANYGYTF.

The rearrangement uses TRBV12-3 or TRBV12-4 and TRBJ2-7, with TRBD1 matching over 8 bases. The CDR3 extends over 13 amino acids. The J segment lost 4 bases and the V segment lost 10 bases, leaving 9 bases of the junction unmatched. The chain's CDR3 is CAIGTGNGYEQYF. As DNA, the CDR3 is TGTGCCATAGGGACAGGCAACGGATACGAGCAGTACTTC.

The chain recombines TRBV7-5 with TRBJ2-4; the table's TRBD1 call for D was not verified on the DNA. TRBV7-5 is marked as a pseudogene. The CDR3 sequence is 14 residues long. The CDR3 DNA reads as TGTGTCAGAAGCTTAGTACAGGGAGATTGCATTCAGTACTTC. It specifies CVRSLVQGDCIQYF.

The chain links TRBV19 to TRBJ2-3; TRBD1 agrees at 7 bases. CDR3 length: 17 amino acids. With V trimmed by 3 bases and J by 3 bases, 12 bases remained unmatched. Germline V gives CDR1 LNHDA, CDR2 SQIVND (reference sequence). The CDR3 DNA reads TGTGCCAGTAGTATGGTTGGACAGGCGGTTTCGACAGATACGCAGTATTTT. Amino acids: CASSMVGQAVSTDTQYF. The variable domain in full, with the rest retrieved from reference TRBV19 and TRBJ2-3, is DGGITQSPKYLFRKEGQNVTLSCEQNLNHDAMYWYRQDPGQGLRLIYYSQIVNDFQKGDIAEGYSVSREKKESFPLTVTSAQKNPTAFYLCASSMVGQAVSTDTQYFGPGTRLTVL.

The rearrangement uses TRBV2 and TRBJ1-3, with D perhaps TRBD1 (5 bases). Trimming took off 6 bases at V and 0 bases at J, with 12 bases between the two ends. The CDR3 spans 15 residues. The germline gives CDR1 SNHLY, CDR2 FYNNEI. CDR3 sequence: CASSAGLTSGNTIYF. The CDR3, as DNA: TGTGCCAGCAGCGCAGGGTTGACCTCTGGAAACACCATATATTTT. The variable domain in full, with the rest retrieved from reference TRBV2 and TRBJ1-3, is EPEVTQTPSHQVTQMGQEVILRCVPISNHLYFYWYRQILGQKVEFLVSFYNNEISEKSEIFDDQFSVERPDGSNFTLKIRSTKLEDSAMYFCASSAGLTSGNTIYFGEGSWLTVV.

V usage is TRBV7-3 and J usage is TRBJ2-1; 14 bases fit TRBD2. CDR1 and CDR2 from the germline V gene are SGHTA and FQGTGA. With V trimmed by 5 bases and J by 7 bases, 4 bases remained unmatched. This CDR3 is 15 amino acids long. CDR3 DNA sequence: TGTGCCAGCAGCATTGGGACTAGCGGGAGTAATGAGCAGTTCTTC. Translating gives CASSIGTSGSNEQFF.

V gene TRBV7-2 combines with J gene TRBJ1-3, with 8 nucleotides matching TRBD1. Looked up from germline, CDR1 is SGHTA and CDR2 is FQGNSA. This CDR3 is 16 amino acids long. V lost 5 bases to trimming and J lost 0 bases; unmatched junction nucleotides: 6. The CDR3: CASSRDRQSSGNTIYF. CDR3 nucleotide sequence: TGTGCCAGCAGCCGGGACAGGCAAAGCTCTGGAAACACCATATATTTT.

The rearrangement uses TRBV30 and TRBJ1-5; D is perhaps TRBD1 (6 bases). The CDR3 consists of 12 residues. CDR1 is GTSNPN and CDR2 is SVGIG in the germline V gene (reference sequence). Trimming removed 3 bases from V and 7 bases from J, with 10 bases in between. The CDR3 here is CAWREGGQPQHF. In DNA, the CDR3 is TGTGCCTGGAGGGAAGGGGGACAGCCCCAGCATTTT.

CDR3 protein: CASSTPGEGATQYF. CDR3 coding DNA: TGTGCCAGTAGTACGCCCGGAGAGGGGGCTACGCAGTATTTT. V gene TRBV19 combines with J gene TRBJ2-3, with TRBD1 matching over 7 bases. CDR1 is LNHDA and CDR2 is SQIVND in the germline V gene (reference sequence). Germline trimming cut 4 bases from V and 8 bases from J; bases unmatched to any gene: 9. The CDR3 consists of 14 residues.

V gene TRBV6-2 or TRBV6-3 combines with J gene TRBJ2-1, with 8 bases that match TRBD2. V dropped 1 base and J dropped 4; count of bases not matched to a gene: 3. The CDR3 has 15 residues. From germline, CDR1 is MNHEY and CDR2 SVGEGT. As DNA, the CDR3 is TGTGCCAGCAGTTACTTAGCGGGGTCATACAATGAGCAGTTCTTC. Encoded protein: CASSYLAGSYNEQFF.

The chain joins TRBV18 to TRBJ2-5; TRBD2 is a possible D gene (6 bases). This CDR3 is built from 13 residues. Trimming stripped 6 bases from V and 2 bases from J, with 10 bases between. Germline CDR1 KGHSH, CDR2 LQKENI. CDR3 nucleotides: TGTGCCAGCTCCCTCGGACTACAAGAGACCCAGTACTTC. This sequence encodes CASSLGLQETQYF.

This clone was recorded a few times. The chain couples TRBV5-6 to TRBJ1-5; 9 bases agree with TRBD1. In germline, CDR1 is SGHDT, CDR2 YYEEEE. V lost 4 bases, J lost 7 bases, and 12 bases stayed unmatched. The CDR3 has 16 residues. CDR3 sequence reads: CASSLFRDRVSQPQHF. The CDR3 DNA sequence: TGTGCCAGCAGCCTTTTCCGGGACAGGGTAAGCCAGCCCCAGCATTTT. Complete variable domain (other parts from reference TRBV5-6 and TRBJ1-5): DAGVTQSPTHLIKTRGQQVTLRCSPKSGHDTVSWYQQALGQGPQFIFQYYEEEERQRGNFPDRFSGHQFPNYSSELNVNALLLGDSALYLCASSLFRDRVSQPQHFGDGTRLSIL.

This clone was recorded only once. The gene calls are TRBV27 and TRBJ1-1; D is perhaps TRBD1 (5 bases). Germline V gene data show CDR1 as MNHEY and CDR2 as SMNVEV (reference sequence). V lost 2 bases and J lost 1, with 8 bases in between. The CDR3 contains 14 residues. The CDR3 spells CASSLTGTNTEAFF. CDR3 nucleotide sequence: TGTGCCAGCAGTTTAACAGGTACGAACACTGAAGCTTTCTTT.

The gene calls are TRBV7-9 and TRBJ2-5, with D unresolved. There are 14 residues in the CDR3. Between the trimmed V and J ends, which lost 0 bases and 5 bases, there was a span of 10 bases. CDR1 SEHNR and CDR2 FQNEAQ come from the germline V gene (reference sequence). CDR3 protein: CASSLATGVETQYF. CDR3 DNA: TGTGCCAGCAGCTTAGCCACCGGAGTGGAGACCCAGTACTTC.

This clone was counted between two and nine times. The chain uses TRBV19 and TRBJ1-3; a weak D match, TRBD1 (6 bases). Germline values: CDR1 LNHDA, CDR2 SQIVND (reference sequence). The CDR3 extends over 14 amino acids. The ends were cut back, 3 bases at V and 0 bases at J, with 6 bases in the middle. The CDR3 nucleotides read TGTGCCAGTAGTATGGGGGCCTCTGGAAACACCATATATTTT. This sequence encodes CASSMGASGNTIYF.

V and J are TRBV11-3 and TRBJ1-3; TRBD1 aligns across 8 bases. The CDR3 has 14 amino acids. V trimming: 5 bases; J trimming: 3 bases; junction bases outside the gene matches: 3. The germline V gene has CDR1 SGHNT and CDR2 YENEEA. The CDR3 DNA follows: TGTGCCAGCAGCCGGGGACAGGATGGAAACACCATATATTTT. It translates to CASSRGQDGNTIYF.

This clone came up once. This sequence joins TRBV6-6 and TRBJ2-7; TRBD1 matches 10 bases. CDR3 length: 16 amino acids. The ends lost 4 bases at V and 0 bases at J; junction bases unmatched: 6. CDR1 and CDR2 from the germline V gene are MNHNY and SVGAGI (reference sequence). The CDR3 is CASSSQDRGASYEQYF. The CDR3 nucleotides read TGTGCCAGCAGTTCCCAGGACAGGGGGGCCTCCTACGAGCAGTACTTC.

The rearrangement links TRBV20-1 to TRBJ2-7; 9 nucleotides line up with TRBD2. Germline V gives CDR1 DFQATT, CDR2 SNEGSKA (reference sequence). CDR3 length equals 11 residues. CDR3 nucleotide sequence: TGCAGCGGACTAGCGATCTACGAGCAGTACTTC. The encoded protein is CSGLAIYEQYF.